Below are 10 T cell receptor beta chains sequenced from a single sample in a study of response to subunit inactivated influenza vaccine. TCRdb processed the RT-PCR reads anew with MiXCR; each CDR3 protein has one entry. The data hold about 780,000 distinct CDR3 sequences, with around a sixth observed a single time. The sequencing used PBMCs from blood, collected more than 4 days after vaccination. The receptors derive from a man aged 50-59 years who received an inactivated influenza vaccine.

The chain is built from TRBV12-3 or TRBV12-4 and TRBJ1-6; D is unclear. The CDR3 loop spans 15 amino acids. V gave up 6 bases and J gave up 0 bases, with 9 bases separating them. The CDR3 loop reads CASSTGPSYNSPLHF. The CDR3 bases are TGTGCCAGCAGCACGGGTCCCTCCTATAATTCACCCCTCCACTTT.

This clonotype has at least ten counts. The genes are TRBV29-1 and TRBJ1-1; a weak D match, TRBD1 (6 bases). Germline loops: CDR1 SQVTM, CDR2 ANQGSEA. V lost 1 base and J 3 bases, leaving 9 bases between the germline ends. CDR3 length: 13 amino acids. The CDR3 DNA follows: TGCAGCGTTGAAGGGGGGCAGTACACTGAAGCTTTCTTT. It is translated as CSVEGGQYTEAFF.

This clonotype was detected a few times. This may be a read error: a much more frequent sequence differs by one nucleotide. The chain recombines TRBV10-3 with TRBJ2-5; TRBD1 aligns across 7 bases. V dropped 6 bases and J dropped 1; count of bases not matched to a gene: 2. Per the germline V gene, CDR1 is ENHRY and CDR2 is SYGVKD. The CDR3 is made up of 13 amino acids. The CDR3: CAISRDSQETQYF. The CDR3 nucleotides are TGTGCCATCAGCCGGGACAGCCAAGAGACCCAGTACTTC.

This clonotype was counted a few times. The genes are TRBV29-1 and TRBJ2-1; 9 nucleotides align to TRBD2. The CDR3 is 16 amino acids. Germline V CDR1 and CDR2: SQVTM, ANQGSEA. V lost 3 bases to trimming and J lost 4 bases; unmatched junction nucleotides: 10. CDR3 amino acids: CSVDMVAGASYNEQFF. The CDR3 nucleotides read TGCAGCGTTGATATGGTAGCGGGAGCATCGTACAATGAGCAGTTCTTC.

There are a few counts of this clonotype. V gene TRBV24-1 combines with J gene TRBJ2-3, with D perhaps matching TRBD1 (6 bases). There are 15 residues in the CDR3. The V gene's germline CDR1 is KGHDR and CDR2 SFDVKD. Trimming shortened V by 0 bases and J by 5 bases, and 11 bases separated the two germline ends. CDR3 nucleotides: TGTGCCACCAGTGATTTGTGGCAGGGGATAGATACGCAGTATTTT. Amino acid sequence: CATSDLWQGIDTQYF.

In this sample, this clonotype turned up once. This may come from a read error, since a much larger clone is one base off. The chain uses TRBV11-2 and TRBJ2-5; no firm D call. Germline CDR1 reads SGHAT; CDR2 reads FQNNGV. This CDR3 has 12 amino acids. CDR3 residues: CASSSGVQTQCF. The DNA for the CDR3 is TGTGCCAGCAGCTCCGGCGTTCAGACCCAGTGCTTC.

Many counts were recorded for this clonotype. J is TRBJ2-1 and V is TRBV9; D is undetermined. V dropped 0 bases and J dropped 5 bases, with 15 bases sitting between them. The CDR3 loop spans 16 amino acids. The germline V gene encodes CDR1 SGDLS and CDR2 YYNGEE. The DNA of the CDR3 is TGTGCCAGCAGCGTAGGGGCGGTGGGGATACACAATGAGCAGTTCTTC. Amino acids: CASSVGAVGIHNEQFF.

This clonotype came up a few times. The V call is TRBV9, the J call TRBJ2-5; weak D call: TRBD2 (5 bases). The ends were cut back, 0 bases at V and 5 bases at J, with 23 bases in the middle. This CDR3 is built from 18 residues. In germline, CDR1 is SGDLS, CDR2 YYNGEE. The CDR3 DNA reads as TGTGCCAGCAGCGTAGAGGACTTGGCGTGGCCCTACACGGAGACCCAGTACTTC. Its protein product is CASSVEDLAWPYTETQYF.

This clonotype showed up just a few times. The rearrangement uses TRBV11-2 and TRBJ2-7; 16 positions agree with TRBD2. V shed 5 bases, J shed 0 bases, and the junction held 7 bases outside the gene matches. This CDR3 is built from 18 residues. Germline-derived CDR1 and CDR2 are SGHAT and FQNNGV. The CDR3 here is CASSPVGLAGGLSYEQYF. In nucleotides, the CDR3 is TGTGCCAGCAGCCCAGTGGGACTAGCGGGGGGGCTCTCCTACGAGCAGTACTTC. The variable domain in full, completed from reference TRBV11-2 and TRBJ2-7, reads EAGVAQSPRYKIIEKRQSVAFWCNPISGHATLYWYQQILGQGPKLLIQFQNNGVVDDSQLPKDRFSAERLKGVDSTLKIQPAKLEDSAVYLCASSPVGLAGGLSYEQYFGPGTRLTVT.

This clonotype has ten or more counts. The chain combines TRBV5-1 with TRBJ2-7, with D possibly matching TRBD1 (6 bases). Trimming took 4 bases from V and 2 from J, leaving 13 bases between them. Per germline, CDR1 SGHRS and CDR2 YFSETQ. The CDR3 spans 14 residues. The CDR3 DNA is TGCGCCAGCAGCCTCCGGGACACCACCTACGAGCAGTACTTC. Amino acid sequence: CASSLRDTTYEQYF.